Below, 3 T cell receptor beta chains from the same sample are listed, as sequenced in a study of breast tumors, draining lymph nodes, adjacent tissues. Using its own MiXCR run on the multiplex PCR reads, TCRdb lists one record per CDR3 protein. The profile shows 120,000 or so distinct CDR3 sequences, just under 20% of them singletons. Samples came from axillary lymph nodes draining the breast cancer. The material sequenced was axillary lymph node tissue. The receptor source for this set is a female donor with breast cancer. Some clones in this sample may be carry-over from other donors' samples.

A note on this clonotype: This may be a read error, as it is one base from a much larger clone. The rearrangement uses TRBV10-1 and TRBJ1-3; D is undetermined. Germline V lookup: CDR1 WNHNN, CDR2 SYGVQD (reference sequence). This CDR3 is built from 14 residues. V gave up 2 bases and J gave up 3 bases, with 8 bases separating them. CDR3 nucleotide sequence: TGCGCCAGCAGTGAGACGGTCTTTGGAAACACCATATATTTT. Translation gives CASSETVFGNTIYF.

This clonotype was seen at least ten times. The chain links TRBV4-1 to TRBJ2-5, with TRBD1 matching 7 bases. The CDR3 is 15 amino acids. CDR1 MGHRA and CDR2 YSYEKL come from the germline V gene. Germline trimming cut 2 bases from V and 1 base from J; bases unmatched to any gene: 4. The CDR3 region has the DNA TGCGCCAGCAGCCAACCGGGACAGTTCCAAGAGACCCAGTACTTC. As protein: CASSQPGQFQETQYF.

The chain has TRBV6-6 and TRBJ1-2, with unresolved D. V gave up 8 bases and J gave up 4 bases, with 14 bases separating them. CDR3 length: 13 amino acids. Per germline, CDR1 MNHNY and CDR2 SVGAGI (reference sequence). The CDR3 sequence is CASGGIPSYGYTF. The DNA for the CDR3 is TGTGCCAGCGGAGGGATTCCTAGCTATGGCTACACCTTC.